Given below is one T cell receptor (beta chain) in context. Its matching antigen is unknown. The entry originates in a study of shared clonotypes between healthy human individuals. This CDR3 is built from 14 residues. Germline V gene sequence: CDR1 SGHDN, CDR2 FVKESK. The J segment lost 1 base and the V segment lost 4 bases, leaving 3 bases of the junction unmatched. Study-level findings and limits: Read depth was anticipated to influence clonotype sharing among donors.

The test was conducted at deep level. Data came from immunoSEQ multiplex PCR; TCRdb stores just in-frame clones and leaves some out. The sample lists approximately 1,500,000 clones, roughly 96% occurring once. The sequence was obtained from a man aged 25 to 45 in good health. The sequenced sample consisted of naive CD4+ T cells sorted from blood. As for subset: CD45RA+ positively selected. This sequence joins TRBV14 and TRBJ2-5; 7 bases align to TRBD1. In DNA form, the CDR3 reads TGTGCCAGCAGCCGAACAGGGGTCCAAGAGACCCAGTACTTC. Protein product: CASSRTGVQETQYF.